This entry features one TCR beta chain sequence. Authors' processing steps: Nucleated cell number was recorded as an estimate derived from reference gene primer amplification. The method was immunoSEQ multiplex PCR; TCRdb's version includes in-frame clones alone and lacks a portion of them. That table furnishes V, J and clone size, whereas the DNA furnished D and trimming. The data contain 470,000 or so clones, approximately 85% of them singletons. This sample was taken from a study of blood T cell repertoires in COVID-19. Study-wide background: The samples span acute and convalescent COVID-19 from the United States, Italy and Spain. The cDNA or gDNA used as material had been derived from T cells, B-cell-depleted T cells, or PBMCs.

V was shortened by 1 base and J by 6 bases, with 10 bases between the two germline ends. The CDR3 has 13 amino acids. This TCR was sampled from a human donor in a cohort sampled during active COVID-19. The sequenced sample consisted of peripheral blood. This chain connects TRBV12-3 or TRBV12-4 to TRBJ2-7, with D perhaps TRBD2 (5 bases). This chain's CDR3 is CASSLVAGGEQYF. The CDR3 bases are TGTGCCAGCAGTTTAGTGGCGGGCGGCGAGCAGTACTTC.